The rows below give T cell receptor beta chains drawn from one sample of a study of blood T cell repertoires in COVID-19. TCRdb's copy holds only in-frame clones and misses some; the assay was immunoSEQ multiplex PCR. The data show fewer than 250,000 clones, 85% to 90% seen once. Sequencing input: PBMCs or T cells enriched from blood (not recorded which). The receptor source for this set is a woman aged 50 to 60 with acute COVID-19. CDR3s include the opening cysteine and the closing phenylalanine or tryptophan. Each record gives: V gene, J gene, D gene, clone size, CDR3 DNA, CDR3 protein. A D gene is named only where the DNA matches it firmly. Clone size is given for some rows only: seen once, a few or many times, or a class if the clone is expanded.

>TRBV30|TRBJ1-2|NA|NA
TGTGCCTGGAGTGGGACAGCTACGGGCTATGGCTACACCTTC
CAWSGTATGYGYTF
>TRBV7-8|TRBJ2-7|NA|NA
TGTGCCAGCACCCCAAAGCTGGAAGGGGTCCACGGGCAGTACTTC
CASTPKLEGVHGQYF
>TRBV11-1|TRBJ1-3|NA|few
TGTGCCAGCAGCGTCGACAGGAGTTCTGGAAACACCATATATTTT
CASSVDRSSGNTIYF
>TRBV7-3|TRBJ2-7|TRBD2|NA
TGTGCCAGCAGCTTAATGGGACTAGACGGAGAGCAGTACTTC
CASSLMGLDGEQYF
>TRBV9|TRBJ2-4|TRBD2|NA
TGTGCCAGCAGCGCCCAGGGACTAGCGGAAAACATTCAGTACTTC
CASSAQGLAENIQYF
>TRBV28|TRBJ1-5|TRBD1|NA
TGTGCCAGCAGTTTATCTAAGGACAGGCATCATAGCAATCAGCCCCAGCATTTT
CASSLSKDRHHSNQPQHF
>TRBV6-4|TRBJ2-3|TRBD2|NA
TGTGCCAGCAGTGAGGAACGGGGGGGCACAGATACGCAGTATTTT
CASSEERGGTDTQYF
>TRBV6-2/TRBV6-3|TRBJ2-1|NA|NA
TGTGCCAGCAGTCCGCTACTGACTAGTCGCGATGAGCAGTTCTTC
CASSPLLTSRDEQFF
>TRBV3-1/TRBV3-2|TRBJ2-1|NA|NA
TGTGCCAGCAGCCAAGGCTCGGGGAGCTCCTACAATGAGCAGTTCTTC
CASSQGSGSSYNEQFF
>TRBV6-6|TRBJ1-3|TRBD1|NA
TGTGCCAGCAGTTACACAGGGGGCTCTGGAAACACCATATATTTT
CASSYTGGSGNTIYF
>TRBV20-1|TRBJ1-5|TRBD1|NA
TGCAGTGCTAGTCAGGGGGCGCTTACAGGTCAGCCCCAGCATTTT
CSASQGALTGQPQHF
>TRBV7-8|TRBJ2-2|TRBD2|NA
TGTGCCAGCAGGGAGGGAGCGGGAGCCCTCACCGGGGAGCTGTTTTTT
CASREGAGALTGELFF
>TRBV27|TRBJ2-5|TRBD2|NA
TGTGCCAGCAGTTTGACACCAAGCGGGAGCCGTGAGACCCAGTACTTC
CASSLTPSGSRETQYF
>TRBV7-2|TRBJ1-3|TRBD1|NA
TGTGCCAGCAGCTCCCACAGGGGTGCTACTGGAAACACCATATATTTT
CASSSHRGATGNTIYF
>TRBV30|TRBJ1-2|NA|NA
TGTGCCTGGAGTGGGCAGGTTAACTATGGCTACACCTTC
CAWSGQVNYGYTF
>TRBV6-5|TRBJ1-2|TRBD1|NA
TGTGCCAGCAGAGACAGGGCCATCTATGGCTACACCTTC
CASRDRAIYGYTF
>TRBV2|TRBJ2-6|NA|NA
TGTGCCAGCAGTGAAGACAGAACCGGGGCCAACGTCCTGACTTTC
CASSEDRTGANVLTF
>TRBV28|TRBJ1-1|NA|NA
TGTGCCAGCAGTTACTACACTGAAGCTTTCTTT
CASSYYTEAFF
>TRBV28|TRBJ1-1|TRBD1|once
TGTGCCAGCACTCCGCGACAGGGGATGAACACTGAAGCTTTCTTT
CASTPRQGMNTEAFF
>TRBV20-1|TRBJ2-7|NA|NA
TGCAGTGCTAGTATCCCAATGACAGGTTTCTACGAGCAGTACTTC
CSASIPMTGFYEQYF
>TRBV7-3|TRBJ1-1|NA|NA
TGTGCCAGCAGCGTCGAAAGGAGCACTGAAGCTTTCTTT
CASSVERSTEAFF
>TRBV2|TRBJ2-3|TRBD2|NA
TGTGCCAGCAGGCGGCGGGAGAGTATTTGTTTT
CASRRRESICF
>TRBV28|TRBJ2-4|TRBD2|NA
TGTGCCAGCAGTTACCATCCTAGCGGGAGGGGAACTATTCAGTACTTC
CASSYHPSGRGTIQYF
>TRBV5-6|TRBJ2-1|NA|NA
TGTGCCAGCAGCTTGGCCCGGAGGGCGGGGAACAATGAGCAGTTCTTC
CASSLARRAGNNEQFF
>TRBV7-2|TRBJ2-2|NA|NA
TGTGCCAGCAACCTCGGGGATAGCGGGGAGCTGTTTTTT
CASNLGDSGELFF
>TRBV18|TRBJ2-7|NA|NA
TGTGCCAGCTCACCACCGGAGGGGTCTATACACTTC
CASSPPEGSIHF
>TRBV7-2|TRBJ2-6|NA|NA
TGTGCCAGCAGCTTAGCCCAGGGTTCTGGGGCCAACGTCCTGACTTTC
CASSLAQGSGANVLTF
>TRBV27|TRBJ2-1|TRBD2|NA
TGTGCCAGCAGCCCCGGGACTAGCGGGAGTTATGAGCAGTTCTTC
CASSPGTSGSYEQFF
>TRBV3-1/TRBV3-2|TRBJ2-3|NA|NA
TGTGCCAGCAGCCGCCAGGTAGGCACAGATACGCAGTATTTT
CASSRQVGTDTQYF
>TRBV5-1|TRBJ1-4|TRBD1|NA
TGCGCCAGCAGCTCGACAGGGGACCGGGGTGAAAAACTGTTTTTT
CASSSTGDRGEKLFF
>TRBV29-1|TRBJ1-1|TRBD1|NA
TGCAGCGTTATACAGGGGAAGTACACTGAAGCTTTCTTT
CSVIQGKYTEAFF
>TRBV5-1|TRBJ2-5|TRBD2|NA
TGCGCCAGCAGCTTGGTCCGGGAGGAGGGTAAGACCCAGTACTTC
CASSLVREEGKTQYF
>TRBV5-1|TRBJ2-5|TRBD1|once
TGCGCCAGCAGCTCCGGACAGGGGAGGTTAACCCAGTACTTC
CASSSGQGRLTQYF
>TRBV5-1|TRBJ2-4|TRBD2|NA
TGCGCCAGCGGGCGGGAGGGCCAGAAAAACATTCAGTACTTC
CASGREGQKNIQYF
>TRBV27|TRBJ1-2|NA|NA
TGTGCCAGCAGTCCCACCGGAGGGAGGCGCGGCTATGGCTACACCTTC
CASSPTGGRRGYGYTF
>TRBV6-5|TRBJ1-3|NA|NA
TGTGCCAGCAGGATTAGGGAGTTCTCTGGAAACACCATATATTTT
CASRIREFSGNTIYF
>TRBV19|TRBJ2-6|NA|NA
TGTGCCAGTAGTAACCAGGGGGGAGTTTCTGGGGCCAACGTCCTGACTTTC
CASSNQGGVSGANVLTF
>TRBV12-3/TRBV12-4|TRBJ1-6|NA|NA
TGTGCCAGCAGTTACGGTTCACCCCTCCACTTT
CASSYGSPLHF
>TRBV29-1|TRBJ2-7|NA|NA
TGCAGCGTTAGGCAGGACAGACCCTCCGAGCAGTACTTC
CSVRQDRPSEQYF
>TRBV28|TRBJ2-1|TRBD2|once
TGTGCCAGCAGTCCCGGACTAGCAGAGTTCTTC
CASSPGLAEFF
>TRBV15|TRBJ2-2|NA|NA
TGTGCCACCAGCAGCGGGACTTTGAACACCGGGGAGCTGTTTTTT
CATSSGTLNTGELFF
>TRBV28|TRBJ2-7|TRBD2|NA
TGTGCCAGCAGTCCCGGCGGGAGGGCCTGGGAGCAGTACTTC
CASSPGGRAWEQYF
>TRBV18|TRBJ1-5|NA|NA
TGTGCCAGCTCACGACAGGATAGCAATCAGCCCCAGCATTTT
CASSRQDSNQPQHF
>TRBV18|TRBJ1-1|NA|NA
TGTGCCAGCTCACCAAAGGTACGCGGGGAGAACACTGAAGCTTTCTTT
CASSPKVRGENTEAFF
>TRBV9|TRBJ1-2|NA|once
TGTGCCAGCAGCGTCAGGGAGGGACGGAGACCCTATGGCTACACCTTC
CASSVREGRRPYGYTF
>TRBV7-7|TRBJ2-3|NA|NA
TGTGCCAGCAGCTTACTAGTTACAGATACGCAGTATTTT
CASSLLVTDTQYF